This T cell receptor beta chain was found in a study of CD8 T cells in Susac syndrome. Trimming stripped 0 bases from V and 10 bases from J, with 19 bases between. The CDR3 has 14 amino acids. The germline V gene has CDR1 DFQATT and CDR2 SNEGSKA (reference sequence). It was with random hexamers that about 0.45 to 1 ug RNA was reverse transcribed. TCRdb ran MiXCR on the immunoSEQ multiplex PCR reads and lists one entry per CDR3 protein. This table has approximately 190,000 distinct CDR3 sequences, almost 96% appearing once. The chain uses TRBV20-1 and TRBJ2-7; no definite D call. The receptor's source is a human donor with Susac syndrome. The sequencing sample was made of CD4+ T cells from PBMCs. DNA for the CDR3: TGCAGTGCTAGAGATAGGGTGACGGCCGTCGCTCAGTACTTC. It translates to CSARDRVTAVAQYF.